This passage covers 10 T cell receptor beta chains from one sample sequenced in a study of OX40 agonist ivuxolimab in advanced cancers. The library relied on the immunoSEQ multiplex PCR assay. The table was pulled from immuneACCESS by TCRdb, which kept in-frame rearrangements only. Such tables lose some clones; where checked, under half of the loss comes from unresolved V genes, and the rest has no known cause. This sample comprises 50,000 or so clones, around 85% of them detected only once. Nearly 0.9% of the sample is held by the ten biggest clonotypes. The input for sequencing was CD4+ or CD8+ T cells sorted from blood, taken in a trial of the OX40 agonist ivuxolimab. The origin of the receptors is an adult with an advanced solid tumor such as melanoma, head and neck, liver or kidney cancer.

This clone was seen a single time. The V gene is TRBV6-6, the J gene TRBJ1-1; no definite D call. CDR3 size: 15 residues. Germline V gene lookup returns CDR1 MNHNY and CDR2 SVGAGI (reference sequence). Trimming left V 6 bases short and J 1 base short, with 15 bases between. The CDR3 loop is CASSHLSPQNTEAFF. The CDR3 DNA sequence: TGTGCCAGCAGCCACCTAAGCCCACAGAACACTGAAGCTTTCTTT.

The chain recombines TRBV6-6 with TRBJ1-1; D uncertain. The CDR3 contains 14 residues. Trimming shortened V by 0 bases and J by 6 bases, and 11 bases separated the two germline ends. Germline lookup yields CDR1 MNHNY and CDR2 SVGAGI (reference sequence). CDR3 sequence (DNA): TGTGCCAGCAGTTACTCGAAAGGTAGCGCTGAAGCTTTCTTT. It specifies CASSYSKGSAEAFF.

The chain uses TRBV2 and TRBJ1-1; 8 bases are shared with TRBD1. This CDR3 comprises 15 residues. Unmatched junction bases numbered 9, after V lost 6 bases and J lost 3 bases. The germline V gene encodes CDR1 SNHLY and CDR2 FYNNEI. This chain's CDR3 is CASRVDRGYYTEAFF. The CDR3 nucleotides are TGTGCCAGCAGGGTAGACAGGGGATATTACACTGAAGCTTTCTTT.

CDR3 DNA sequence: TGCGCCAGCAGCCCGGACGCGGAGACCCAGTACTTC. Protein: CASSPDAETQYF. The chain uses TRBV5-1 and TRBJ2-5, with D unclear. Deletions cut 4 bases from V and 5 bases from J, with 9 bases between. This CDR3 spans 12 amino acids. Germline-derived CDR1 and CDR2 are SGHRS and YFSETQ.

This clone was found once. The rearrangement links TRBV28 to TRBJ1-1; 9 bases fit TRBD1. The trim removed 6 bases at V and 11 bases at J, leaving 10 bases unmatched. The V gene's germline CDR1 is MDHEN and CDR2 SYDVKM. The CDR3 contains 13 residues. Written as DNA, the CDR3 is TGTGCCAGCAGGCTCGGGACAGGGTCGTCGGCTTTCTTT. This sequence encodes CASRLGTGSSAFF.

CDR3 residues: CATSRNSDSRVEKLFF. The CDR3 DNA is TGTGCCACCAGCAGAAATTCGGACAGTCGGGTGGAAAAACTGTTTTTT. The V gene is TRBV15, the J gene TRBJ1-4; a possible D gene is TRBD1 (6 bases). V gave up 2 bases and J gave up 8 bases, with 18 bases separating them. Germline CDR1 reads LNHNV; CDR2 reads YYDKDF (reference sequence). CDR3 size: 16 residues.

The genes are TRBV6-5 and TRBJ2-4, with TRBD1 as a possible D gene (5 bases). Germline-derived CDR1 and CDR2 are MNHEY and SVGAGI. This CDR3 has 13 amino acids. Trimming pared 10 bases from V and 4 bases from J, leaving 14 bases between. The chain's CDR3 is CATKGVGKNIQYF. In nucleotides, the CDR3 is TGTGCCACAAAAGGGGTTGGGAAAAACATTCAGTACTTC.

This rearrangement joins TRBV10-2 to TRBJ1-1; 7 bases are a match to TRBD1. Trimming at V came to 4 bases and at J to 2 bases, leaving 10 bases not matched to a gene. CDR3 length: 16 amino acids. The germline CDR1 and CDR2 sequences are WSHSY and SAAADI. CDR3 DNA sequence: TGCGCCAGCAGTGCCGTGGGACAGAAAAAAAACACTGAAGCTTTCTTT. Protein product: CASSAVGQKKNTEAFF.

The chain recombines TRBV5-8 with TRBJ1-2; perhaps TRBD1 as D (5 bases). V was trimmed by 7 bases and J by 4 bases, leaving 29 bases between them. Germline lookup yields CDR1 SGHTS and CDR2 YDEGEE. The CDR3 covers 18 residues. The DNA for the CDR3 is TGTGCCAGCCAATACCCCGCCCGTACGACGCGGGGCTTCTATGGCTACACCTTC. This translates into CASQYPARTTRGFYGYTF.

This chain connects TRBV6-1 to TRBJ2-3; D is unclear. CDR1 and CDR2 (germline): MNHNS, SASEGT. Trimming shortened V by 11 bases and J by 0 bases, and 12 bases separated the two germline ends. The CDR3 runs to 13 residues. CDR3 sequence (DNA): TGTGCCGGTCAACTCCAAAGCACAGATACGCAGTATTTT. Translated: CAGQLQSTDTQYF.